This T cell receptor beta chain was sequenced in a study of CD8 T cells in Susac syndrome (dated by TCRdb to between 2019 and 2020). Broadly, across the study: Among the sequenced Susac syndrome patients, six had clinically active disease and under ten were in clinical remission. At blood withdrawal, Susac syndrome patients were therapy-naive, treated with corticosteroids (with IVIg additionally given to some), or treated with IVIg alone. Whether CD8+ T cell activation and differentiation in Susac syndrome was antigen driven was tested using repertoire sequencing. The clonality of the CD8+ T cell repertoire was compared across about a dozen healthy donors, some 14 Susac syndrome patients and about 16 multiple sclerosis patients.

As regards this clonotype: Its antigen has not been determined. No per-base quality is available; no much larger clone lies one base away.

Peripheral blood CD8+ and CD4+ T cells from healthy donors, Susac syndrome patients and multiple sclerosis patients were profiled using high-throughput TCR beta sequencing. Recently defined diagnostic criteria for definite or probable disease were met by the Susac syndrome patients. CD8+ TEMRA cells were enriched by FACS, while bulk CD8+ and CD4+ T cells were purified by magnetic negative isolation. Blood was drawn into EDTA tubes, processed within 24 hours, and PBMCs were isolated by density gradient centrifugation. PBMCs intended for TCR sequencing were cryopreserved in liquid nitrogen and were subsequently thawed in a 37 degrees C water bath. The sorted or isolated CD4+, CD8+ and CD8+ TEMRA cells reached a purity of at least 90%. Overall study results and their limits: The number of individuals in the TCR sequencing and HLA analysis was recognized as being relatively small. Clonal expansion was seen in Susac syndrome CD8+ repertoires, peaking in CD8+ TEMRA cells and being greater in clinically active patients than in remitting ones. Approximately 17 and five Susac-specific public clones were found in the total CD8+ and CD8+ TEMRA repertoires, respectively.

The germline V gene yields SGDLS for CDR1 and YYNGEE for CDR2. From cysteine to phenylalanine, the CDR3 is 15 amino acids long. Only the CDR3 region is kept as DNA, spanning 45 bases read in frame from base 1. Trimming costs V 4 bases and J 1 base, and their ends lie 14 bases apart. RNA was extracted using the RNeasy kit, and roughly 0.45 to 1 microgram was reverse transcribed with random hexamers. The immunoSEQ multiplex PCR assay, covering 54 Vbeta and 13 Jbeta segments, was used to amplify TCR beta CDR3 regions. PCR amplification bias was corrected using a synthetic template baseline for primer optimization and computational correction. The authors processed their data as follows. Reads were assigned to V, D and J genes according to IMGT and analyzed in immunoSEQ Analyzer, with only productive sequences retained. To calculate clonality, Shannon entropy was normalized by log2 of the number of productive unique sequences and then subtracted from one. Public and private clones were assessed among the 100 most prevalent clones of each patient and control. Susac-specific clones were defined as absent from healthy and MS cohorts, 1052 published viral clones and other ImmuneACCESS disease sequences. TCRdb reprocessed the public reads (quality trimming at Q25 with fastp, clone calling with MiXCR) and kept in-frame beta chains. Rows with a matching CDR3 protein are joined into one entry that keeps the most common DNA and genes. TCRdb assigned the V and J calls; the authors' analysis was not used. The sample table holds under 200,000 distinct CDR3 sequences, of which 95% were seen once. The leading ten clones occupy around 0.16% of the sample.

The source of this sequence is a human donor with Susac syndrome. The sequence links TRBV9 to TRBJ2-5, with the D gene tentatively TRBD1 or TRBD2, based on 5 matching bases in each. The sample comprised CD8+ T cells from PBMCs. The bases read TGTGCCAGCAGCCTATCCCGGGACGGCCAAGAGACCCAGTACTTC. Its protein product is CASSLSRDGQETQYF.